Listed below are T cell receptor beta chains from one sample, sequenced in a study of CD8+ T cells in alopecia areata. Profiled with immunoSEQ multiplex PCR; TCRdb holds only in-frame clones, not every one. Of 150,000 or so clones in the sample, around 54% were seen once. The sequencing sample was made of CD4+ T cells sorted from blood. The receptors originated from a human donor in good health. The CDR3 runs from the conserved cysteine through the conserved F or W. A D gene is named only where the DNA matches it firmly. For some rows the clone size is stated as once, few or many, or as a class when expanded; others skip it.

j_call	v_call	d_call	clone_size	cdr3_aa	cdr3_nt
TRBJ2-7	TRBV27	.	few	CASSPRLSSYEQYF	TGTGCCAGCAGCCCGAGATTAAGCTCCTACGAGCAGTACTTC
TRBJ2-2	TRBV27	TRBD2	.	CASSLTSGNTGELFF	TGTGCCAGCAGTTTAACTAGCGGGAACACCGGGGAGCTGTTTTTT
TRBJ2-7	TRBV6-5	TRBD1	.	CASSATGKPYEQYF	TGTGCCAGCAGTGCGACAGGGAAGCCCTACGAGCAGTACTTC
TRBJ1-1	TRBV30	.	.	CAWSLGANTEAFF	TGTGCCTGGAGTTTGGGTGCGAACACTGAAGCTTTCTTT
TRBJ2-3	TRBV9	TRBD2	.	CASSAAVLAGVDTQYF	TGTGCCAGCAGTGCCGCGGTTCTAGCGGGAGTAGATACGCAGTATTTT
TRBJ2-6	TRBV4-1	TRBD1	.	CASSQPTGGHSGANVLTF	TGCGCCAGCAGCCAACCCACAGGGGGGCACTCTGGGGCCAACGTCCTGACTTTC
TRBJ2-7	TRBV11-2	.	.	CARTGPRDPYEQYF	TGTGCCAGAACTGGGCCCCGGGATCCCTACGAGCAGTACTTC
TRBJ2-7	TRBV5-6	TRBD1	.	CASSRDRGRYEQYF	TGTGCCAGCAGCAGGGACAGGGGCCGATACGAGCAGTACTTC
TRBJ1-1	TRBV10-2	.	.	CASSERRRANTEAFF	TGCGCCAGCAGTGAGAGGCGCAGGGCGAACACTGAAGCTTTCTTT
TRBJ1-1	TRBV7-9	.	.	CASSLEGANTEAFF	TGTGCCAGCAGCTTAGAGGGAGCAAACACTGAAGCTTTCTTT
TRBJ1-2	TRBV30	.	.	CAWSVLRRANYGYTF	TGTGCCTGGAGTGTCTTACGACGAGCTAACTATGGCTACACCTTC
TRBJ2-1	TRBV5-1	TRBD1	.	CASSLTPGQYNEQFF	TGCGCCAGCAGCTTAACACCGGGACAGTACAATGAGCAGTTCTTC
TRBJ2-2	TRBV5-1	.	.	CASSFSDPNTGELFF	TGCGCCAGCAGCTTTTCGGACCCTAACACCGGGGAGCTGTTTTTT
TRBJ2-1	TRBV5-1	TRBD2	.	CASSQKLAGAYNEQFF	TGCGCCAGCAGCCAGAAACTAGCGGGAGCCTACAATGAGCAGTTCTTC
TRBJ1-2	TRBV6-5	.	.	CASSYSISPNYGYTF	TGTGCCAGCAGTTACTCGATTTCCCCAAACTATGGCTACACCTTC
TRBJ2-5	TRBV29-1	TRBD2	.	CSVPSGSETQYF	TGCAGCGTACCTAGCGGGAGTGAGACCCAGTACTTC
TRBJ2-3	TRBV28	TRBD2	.	CASSPLGRPGGDTQYF	TGTGCCAGCAGTCCGCTTGGCAGGCCCGGGGGGGATACGCAGTATTTT
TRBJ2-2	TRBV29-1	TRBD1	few	CSVEGTGGISGELFF	TGCAGCGTTGAAGGGACAGGGGGAATTTCCGGGGAGCTGTTTTTT
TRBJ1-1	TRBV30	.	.	CAWSVTNTEAFF	TGTGCCTGGAGTGTAACAAACACTGAAGCTTTCTTT
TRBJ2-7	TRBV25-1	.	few	CASSNGILAVQYF	TGTGCCAGCAGTAACGGTATTCTGGCGGTGCAGTACTTC
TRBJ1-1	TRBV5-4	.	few	CASSRKQGLTEAFF	TGTGCCAGCAGTAGGAAACAAGGGCTCACTGAAGCTTTCTTT
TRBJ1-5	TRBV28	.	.	CASRPGLVEPQHF	TGTGCCAGCAGACCGGGCCTGGTGGAGCCCCAGCATTTT
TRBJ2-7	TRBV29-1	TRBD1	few	CSVEAPGQGGYEQYF	TGCAGCGTTGAAGCCCCGGGACAGGGAGGGTACGAGCAGTACTTC
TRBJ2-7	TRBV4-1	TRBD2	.	CASSQERRRERYEQYF	TGCGCCAGCAGCCAAGAGAGGAGGCGGGAGCGGTACGAGCAGTACTTC
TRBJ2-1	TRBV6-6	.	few	CASLESAGTSRNEQFF	TGTGCCAGCCTCGAATCCGCCGGGACGTCTAGGAATGAGCAGTTCTTC
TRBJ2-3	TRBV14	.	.	CASSPPSNTQYF	TGTGCCAGCAGTCCACCATCCAATACGCAGTATTTT
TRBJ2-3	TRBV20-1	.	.	CSATPPDTQYF	TGCAGTGCTACTCCCCCAGATACGCAGTATTTT
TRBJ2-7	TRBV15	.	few	CATSITGGVGYEQYF	TGTGCCACCAGCATTACAGGGGGGGTTGGCTACGAGCAGTACTTC
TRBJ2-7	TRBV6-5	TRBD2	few	CASKGYSGASYEQYF	TGTGCCAGCAAGGGTTATAGCGGGGCCTCCTACGAGCAGTACTTC
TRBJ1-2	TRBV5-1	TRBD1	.	CASRSFGTGIVDGYTF	TGCGCCAGCAGGTCTTTCGGGACAGGGATAGTGGATGGCTACACCTTC
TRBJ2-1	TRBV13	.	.	CASSLGLYNEQFF	TGTGCCAGCAGCTTAGGGTTATACAATGAGCAGTTCTTC
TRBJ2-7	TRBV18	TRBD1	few	CASSPGTGSYEQYF	TGTGCCAGCTCACCCGGGACAGGGTCCTACGAGCAGTACTTC
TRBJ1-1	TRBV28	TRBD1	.	CASTLRTGGVEAFF	TGTGCCAGCACATTACGGACAGGGGGTGTCGAAGCTTTCTTT
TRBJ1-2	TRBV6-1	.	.	CASSGTDLGYGYTF	TGTGCCAGCAGTGGGACAGATTTAGGCTATGGCTACACCTTC
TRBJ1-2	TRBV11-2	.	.	CASSLTTAGIYGYTF	TGTGCCAGCAGCTTAACTACGGCAGGGATCTATGGCTACACCTTC
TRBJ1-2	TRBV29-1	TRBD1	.	CSVAIQGAMNGYTF	TGCAGCGTTGCAATACAGGGGGCGATGAATGGCTACACCTTC
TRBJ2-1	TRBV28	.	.	CASSLYHLFISYNEQFF	TGTGCCAGCAGTTTATATCACTTATTCATCTCCTACAATGAGCAGTTCTTC
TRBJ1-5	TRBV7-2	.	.	CASSFGGNQPQHF	TGTGCCAGCAGCTTTGGAGGCAATCAGCCCCAGCATTTT
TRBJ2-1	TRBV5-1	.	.	CASSLEVSTYNEQFF	TGCGCCAGCAGCTTGGAGGTCAGTACCTACAATGAGCAGTTCTTC
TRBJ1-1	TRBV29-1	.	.	CSVERAPPMNTEAFF	TGCAGCGTTGAAAGGGCCCCTCCTATGAACACTGAAGCTTTCTTT
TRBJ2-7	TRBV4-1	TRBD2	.	CASSQVGGKSEQYF	TGCGCCAGCAGCCAAGTGGGAGGGAAGTCCGAGCAGTACTTC
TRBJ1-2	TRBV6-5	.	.	CASSKQGYGYTF	TGTGCCAGCAGTAAACAGGGCTATGGCTACACCTTC
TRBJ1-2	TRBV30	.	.	CAWSDRPGRGYTF	TGTGCCTGGAGTGACCGTCCGGGTAGGGGCTACACCTTC
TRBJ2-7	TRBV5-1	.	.	CASSLFARSSYEQYF	TGCGCCAGCAGTCTTTTCGCTAGGAGCTCCTACGAGCAGTACTTC
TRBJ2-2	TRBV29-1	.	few	CSAHRAGELFF	TGCAGCGCCCACAGGGCTGGGGAGCTGTTTTTT
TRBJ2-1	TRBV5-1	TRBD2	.	CASSLTSGRSHEQFF	TGCGCCAGCAGCTTGACCAGCGGGAGATCCCATGAGCAGTTCTTC
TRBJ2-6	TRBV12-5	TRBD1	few	CASGQGSGANVLTF	TGTGCTAGTGGACAGGGGTCTGGGGCCAACGTCCTGACTTTC
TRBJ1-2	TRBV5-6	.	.	CASSLAVSGYTF	TGTGCCAGCAGCTTGGCTGTCTCCGGCTACACCTTC
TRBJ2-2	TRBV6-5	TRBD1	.	CASGRDRDAGELFF	TGTGCCAGCGGGAGGGACAGGGACGCCGGGGAGCTGTTTTTT
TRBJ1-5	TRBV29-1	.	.	CSVAGGINQPQHF	TGCAGCGTTGCTGGGGGGATCAATCAGCCCCAGCATTTT
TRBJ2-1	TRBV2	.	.	CASSAVDEQFF	TGTGCCAGCAGTGCAGTCGATGAGCAGTTCTTC
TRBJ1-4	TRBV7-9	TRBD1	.	CASSSEGGRNEKLFF	TGTGCCAGCAGCTCCGAAGGGGGCCGTAATGAAAAACTGTTTTTT
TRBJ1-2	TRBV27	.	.	CASSPTGPYGYTF	TGTGCCAGCAGTCCTACAGGTCCCTATGGCTACACCTTC
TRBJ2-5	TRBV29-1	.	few	CSVGPRLQETQYF	TGCAGCGTTGGCCCGCGTCTACAAGAGACCCAGTACTTC
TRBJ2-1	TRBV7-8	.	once	CASSLVGGWSGEQFF	TGTGCCAGCAGCTTAGTAGGCGGGTGGAGCGGTGAGCAGTTCTTC
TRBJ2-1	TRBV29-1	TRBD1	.	CSVAGQFLGNEQFF	TGCAGCGTTGCGGGACAGTTTCTGGGCAATGAGCAGTTCTTC
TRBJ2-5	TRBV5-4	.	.	CASSFQGRETQYF	TGTGCCAGCAGCTTTCAGGGCCGGGAGACCCAGTACTTC
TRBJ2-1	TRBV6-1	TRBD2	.	CASSDWASGSNEQFF	TGTGCCAGCAGTGACTGGGCTAGCGGGAGCAATGAGCAGTTCTTC
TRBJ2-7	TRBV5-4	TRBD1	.	CASSRDSYEQYF	TGTGCCAGCAGCCGGGACAGCTACGAGCAGTACTTC
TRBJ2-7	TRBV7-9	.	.	CASSSRGGLYEQYF	TGTGCCAGCAGCTCCCGTGGGGGGCTTTACGAGCAGTACTTC